This T cell receptor beta chain was recorded in a study of T-cell memory formation after mild COVID-19. Germline loops: CDR1 MDHEN, CDR2 SYDVKM. The CDR3 has 10 residues. Deletions cut 8 bases from V and 8 bases from J, with 9 bases between. 5'RACE, which relied on constant-segment primers, yielded TCR alpha and TCR beta cDNA libraries carrying sample barcodes and UMIs. MiXCR was run by TCRdb on the 5' RACE reads, yielding one entry per CDR3 protein. This repertoire shows 450,000 to 650,000 distinct CDR3 sequences, roughly 21% found once; its top ten account for under 15%. The specimen was PBMCs or a T cell subset sorted from them (not recorded which). The receptor's source is an adult woman who had mild COVID-19 (a few samples of this study predate the infection). Cell type and time point are not known. The J gene is TRBJ1-2, the V gene TRBV28; D possibly corresponds to TRBD1 (5 bases). The CDR3 DNA reads TGTGCCAGCCGTGGGACCGGCTACACCTTC. It specifies CASRGTGYTF.